What follows are 2 T cell receptor beta chains derived from one specimen sequenced in a study of regulatory T cells in long-lasting Graves disease. Indicated time point: newly diagnosed GD, antithyroid drugs for less than 3 months. RNA extracted from PBMCs served as the sequencing template. To make TCR beta libraries, researchers used iRepertoire HTBI primers and Arm-PCR of CDR3 regions. TCRdb recomputed calls from the multiplex PCR reads with MiXCR, one row per CDR3 protein. This sample has a few hundred thousand distinct CDR3 sequences; about a sixth occur once, and the top ten carry approximately 20%. The sample was peripheral blood mononuclear cells (PBMCs), taken at new diagnosis, from a patient treated with antithyroid drugs. The origin of the receptors is a female donor with Graves disease.

This clonotype was detected only a few times. The junction departs from germline at one end; a sequencing error may be responsible. V and J are TRBV12-3 or TRBV12-4 and TRBJ2-2; maybe TRBD2 (6 bases). The CDR3 is 14 residues long. The CDR3 DNA reads TGTACCAGCAGTTTCGCGCCGGGAGCCGGGGAGCTGTTTTTT. It is translated as CTSSFAPGAGELFF.

Comments on this clonotype: The likely explanation is a read error, given a far larger clone one base away. The genes are TRBV27 and TRBJ2-7, with 12 bases fitting TRBD1. This CDR3 comprises 18 residues. The V segment lost 5 bases and the J segment 7 bases; nucleotides outside the gene matches: 18. The germline V gene encodes CDR1 MNHEY and CDR2 SMNVEV (reference sequence). This CDR3 reads CASSGTGGAGSPYNEQYF. DNA of the CDR3: TGTGCCAGCAGTGGGACAGGGGGCGCCGGGTCCCCGTACAATGAGCAGTACTTC.